The rows below give T cell receptor beta chains drawn from one sample of a study of OX40 agonist ivuxolimab in advanced cancers. The data were produced by immunoSEQ multiplex PCR, yet TCRdb's version contains in-frame clones alone and is incomplete. The table has tens of thousands of clones, 80% to 90% seen once. The material was CD4+ or CD8+ T cells sorted from blood, obtained in a trial of the OX40 agonist ivuxolimab. The source is an adult with an advanced solid tumor such as melanoma, head and neck, liver or kidney cancer. The CDR3 runs from the conserved cysteine through the conserved F or W. The D gene is left open where the match is weak. Clone size is not always given. Where it is, it says once, few, many or a class for expanded clones.

abundance: -
d_gene: -
len: 14
v_gene: TRBV7-8
j_gene: TRBJ2-6
CDR3nt: TGTGCCAGCAGTCCAAATCTAGGGGCCAACGTCCTGACTTTC
CDR3aa: CASSPNLGANVLTF

abundance: once
d_gene: -
len: 15
v_gene: TRBV19
j_gene: TRBJ1-5
CDR3nt: TGTGCCACCCTCCCTGCAGGGTTGAGCAATCAGCCCCAGCATTTT
CDR3aa: CATLPAGLSNQPQHF

abundance: -
d_gene: -
len: 15
v_gene: TRBV5-8
j_gene: TRBJ1-5
CDR3nt: TGTGCCAGCAGCCAGCTCATAGTTAGCAATCAGCCCCAGCATTTT
CDR3aa: CASSQLIVSNQPQHF

abundance: -
d_gene: TRBD1
len: 17
v_gene: TRBV19
j_gene: TRBJ1-5
CDR3nt: TGTGCCAGTAGTCCGGGACAGGTGATCAATAGCAATCAGCCCCAGCATTTT
CDR3aa: CASSPGQVINSNQPQHF

abundance: -
d_gene: -
len: 13
v_gene: TRBV7-8
j_gene: TRBJ1-1
CDR3nt: TGTGCCAGCAGCTTAGAGGGCGGCACTGAAGCTTTCTTT
CDR3aa: CASSLEGGTEAFF

abundance: -
d_gene: -
len: 15
v_gene: TRBV4-1
j_gene: TRBJ1-1
CDR3nt: TGCGCCAGCAGCCCGGGACAACTAAAGGGGACTGAAGCTTTCTTT
CDR3aa: CASSPGQLKGTEAFF

abundance: -
d_gene: -
len: 12
v_gene: TRBV6-1
j_gene: TRBJ2-2
CDR3nt: TGTGCCAAAGCCGACCGGACCGGGGAGCTGTTTTTT
CDR3aa: CAKADRTGELFF

abundance: -
d_gene: -
len: 13
v_gene: TRBV5-4
j_gene: TRBJ2-7
CDR3nt: TGTGCCAGCAGCCAGGTTAGTGGGGCCGAGCAGTACTTC
CDR3aa: CASSQVSGAEQYF

abundance: -
d_gene: TRBD2
len: 18
v_gene: TRBV7-3
j_gene: TRBJ2-7
CDR3nt: TGTGCCAGCAGCTTCGAGACTAGCGGACAACCAAGCTCCTACGAGCAGTACTTC
CDR3aa: CASSFETSGQPSSYEQYF

abundance: -
d_gene: -
len: 15
v_gene: TRBV19
j_gene: TRBJ2-2
CDR3nt: TGTGCCAGTAGTAATCCGGGACAGAACACCGGGGAGCTGTTTTTT
CDR3aa: CASSNPGQNTGELFF

abundance: -
d_gene: -
len: 11
v_gene: TRBV20-1
j_gene: TRBJ2-3
CDR3nt: TGCAGTGCTAGCGGTGGCGGTACGCAGTATTTT
CDR3aa: CSASGGGTQYF

abundance: -
d_gene: TRBD1
len: 18
v_gene: TRBV4-2
j_gene: TRBJ2-6
CDR3nt: TGTGCCAGCAGCCATAGGGACAGCTTAGCCTCTGGGGCCAACGTCCTGACTTTC
CDR3aa: CASSHRDSLASGANVLTF

abundance: -
d_gene: -
len: 13
v_gene: TRBV28
j_gene: TRBJ1-4
CDR3nt: TGTGCCAGCAGGGTTCAAACTAATGAAAAACTGTTTTTT
CDR3aa: CASRVQTNEKLFF

abundance: -
d_gene: TRBD1
len: 14
v_gene: TRBV18
j_gene: TRBJ2-7
CDR3nt: TGTGCCAGCTCTTCTTCACAGGGGGCCAAAGAGCAGTACTTC
CDR3aa: CASSSSQGAKEQYF

abundance: once
d_gene: TRBD2
len: 15
v_gene: TRBV6-4
j_gene: TRBJ2-3
CDR3nt: TGTGCCAGCAGTGACGAACTAGCGGGCACAGATACGCAGTATTTT
CDR3aa: CASSDELAGTDTQYF

abundance: -
d_gene: TRBD2
len: 14
v_gene: TRBV7-2
j_gene: TRBJ2-1
CDR3nt: TGTGCCAGCAGCTTAGGGACTAGCGGCAATGAGCAGTTCTTC
CDR3aa: CASSLGTSGNEQFF

abundance: -
d_gene: -
len: 13
v_gene: TRBV7-2
j_gene: TRBJ2-5
CDR3nt: TGTGCCAGCAGCTTAGGTGAGGTGCAGACCCAGTACTTC
CDR3aa: CASSLGEVQTQYF

abundance: -
d_gene: -
len: 15
v_gene: TRBV6-1
j_gene: TRBJ1-2
CDR3nt: TGTGCCAGCAGTGAAGCGAGTAAGGCGTCCTATGGCTACACCTTC
CDR3aa: CASSEASKASYGYTF

abundance: -
d_gene: TRBD1
len: 14
v_gene: TRBV5-1
j_gene: TRBJ2-2
CDR3nt: TGCGCCAGCACGCGGGACAGGGAAGCCGGGGAGCTGTTTTTT
CDR3aa: CASTRDREAGELFF

abundance: -
d_gene: -
len: 16
v_gene: TRBV14
j_gene: TRBJ2-6
CDR3nt: TGTGCCAGCAGCCCCCGTGGGGGTTTTGGGGCCAACGTCCTGACTTTC
CDR3aa: CASSPRGGFGANVLTF

abundance: -
d_gene: -
len: 16
v_gene: TRBV11-2
j_gene: TRBJ2-3
CDR3nt: TGTGCCAGCAGCCAAGGAGTCGGCGGGAACACAGATACGCAGTATTTT
CDR3aa: CASSQGVGGNTDTQYF

abundance: -
d_gene: TRBD1
len: 16
v_gene: TRBV27
j_gene: TRBJ1-1
CDR3nt: TGTGCCAGCAGTTCGAGGACAGGGATTAATGGCACTGAAGCTTTCTTT
CDR3aa: CASSSRTGINGTEAFF

abundance: -
d_gene: -
len: 16
v_gene: TRBV19
j_gene: TRBJ1-3
CDR3nt: TGTGCCAGTAGTAGGGACCACAGCCCTTCTGGAAACACCATATATTTT
CDR3aa: CASSRDHSPSGNTIYF

abundance: few
d_gene: -
len: 15
v_gene: TRBV6-6
j_gene: TRBJ2-2
CDR3nt: TGTGCCAGCAGTTACAGTGCACTAAACACCGGGGAGCTGTTTTTT
CDR3aa: CASSYSALNTGELFF

abundance: few
d_gene: TRBD2
len: 16
v_gene: TRBV27
j_gene: TRBJ2-7
CDR3nt: TGTGCCAGCAGCTCCGGAAGCGGGGCGAGCTCCTACGAGCAGTACTTC
CDR3aa: CASSSGSGASSYEQYF

abundance: -
d_gene: -
len: 14
v_gene: TRBV6-5
j_gene: TRBJ1-2
CDR3nt: TGTGCCAGCAGTTACTCGAGCCGCGACGGTGGCTACACCTTC
CDR3aa: CASSYSSRDGGYTF

abundance: -
d_gene: -
len: 12
v_gene: TRBV29-1
j_gene: TRBJ2-3
CDR3nt: TGCAGCTCCCGGGGAGATACAGATACGCAGTATTTT
CDR3aa: CSSRGDTDTQYF

abundance: once
d_gene: TRBD1
len: 14
v_gene: TRBV6-4
j_gene: TRBJ2-3
CDR3nt: TGTGCCAGCAGTGCGACAGGGTCCTCAGATACGCAGTATTTT
CDR3aa: CASSATGSSDTQYF

abundance: -
d_gene: TRBD1
len: 15
v_gene: TRBV19
j_gene: TRBJ2-1
CDR3nt: TGTGCCAGTAGTCTCGACAGGGGTCCCTACAATGAGCAGTTCTTC
CDR3aa: CASSLDRGPYNEQFF

abundance: -
d_gene: -
len: 15
v_gene: TRBV5-1
j_gene: TRBJ1-2
CDR3nt: TGCGCCAGCAGCAACCCCGGGACCGTCCTCTATGGCTACACCTTC
CDR3aa: CASSNPGTVLYGYTF

abundance: -
d_gene: -
len: 12
v_gene: TRBV10-3
j_gene: TRBJ1-2
CDR3nt: TGTGCTTCCAGGGATGCTAACTATGGCTACACCTTC
CDR3aa: CASRDANYGYTF

abundance: -
d_gene: TRBD2
len: 14
v_gene: TRBV28
j_gene: TRBJ2-7
CDR3nt: TGTGCCAGCAGACTAGCGGGAGGGGCTATAGAGCAGTACTTC
CDR3aa: CASRLAGGAIEQYF

abundance: -
d_gene: TRBD1
len: 18
v_gene: TRBV4-1
j_gene: TRBJ2-4
CDR3nt: TGCGCCAGCAGCCAAACAAGGGACAGAATGATAGCCAAAAACATTCAGTACTTC
CDR3aa: CASSQTRDRMIAKNIQYF

abundance: -
d_gene: TRBD1
len: 16
v_gene: TRBV18
j_gene: TRBJ2-7
CDR3nt: TGTGCCAGCTCACCTAGGACAGGGGCCATGGTCTACGAGCAGTACTTC
CDR3aa: CASSPRTGAMVYEQYF

abundance: -
d_gene: -
len: 14
v_gene: TRBV28
j_gene: TRBJ1-3
CDR3nt: TGTGCCAGCATTGGGCAGGGTGGGGGAAACACCATATATTTT
CDR3aa: CASIGQGGGNTIYF

abundance: -
d_gene: -
len: 14
v_gene: TRBV7-2
j_gene: TRBJ2-1
CDR3nt: TGTGCCAGCAGCTCTCGGGGAAGTTACAATGAGCAGTTCTTC
CDR3aa: CASSSRGSYNEQFF

abundance: once
d_gene: -
len: 16
v_gene: TRBV5-6
j_gene: TRBJ1-3
CDR3nt: TGTGCCAGCAGCTTGTTGCAGGGCGAGACTGGAAACACCATATATTTT
CDR3aa: CASSLLQGETGNTIYF

abundance: -
d_gene: TRBD2
len: 16
v_gene: TRBV7-3
j_gene: TRBJ2-6
CDR3nt: TGTGCCAGCAGCTTATCGGGGGGTGCTGGGGCCAACGTCCTGACTTTC
CDR3aa: CASSLSGGAGANVLTF

abundance: -
d_gene: TRBD2
len: 14
v_gene: TRBV7-3
j_gene: TRBJ2-5
CDR3nt: TGTGCCAGCAGCCAAGGGACTAGCCAAGAGACCCAGTACTTC
CDR3aa: CASSQGTSQETQYF

abundance: -
d_gene: TRBD1
len: 15
v_gene: TRBV6-1
j_gene: TRBJ2-7
CDR3nt: TGTGCCAGCAGTTCTCGACAGGGGGCTTTCGACGAGCAGTACTTC
CDR3aa: CASSSRQGAFDEQYF

abundance: -
d_gene: TRBD1
len: 16
v_gene: TRBV10-1
j_gene: TRBJ2-1
CDR3nt: TGCGCCAGCAGTTCCCAGAGACAGGGGGGCCAAAATGAGCAGTTCTTC
CDR3aa: CASSSQRQGGQNEQFF

abundance: -
d_gene: -
len: 13
v_gene: TRBV6-4
j_gene: TRBJ1-1
CDR3nt: TGTGCCAGCAGTTTCAGGCGGGAGACTGAAGCTTTCTTT
CDR3aa: CASSFRRETEAFF

abundance: -
d_gene: -
len: 12
v_gene: TRBV2
j_gene: TRBJ2-1
CDR3nt: TGTGCCAGCAGTGGACTCAATGGTGAGCAGTTCTTC
CDR3aa: CASSGLNGEQFF

abundance: -
d_gene: -
len: 14
v_gene: TRBV5-5
j_gene: TRBJ2-7
CDR3nt: TGTGCCAGCAGCTTGTCGGCGAATAATCGCGAGCAGTACTTC
CDR3aa: CASSLSANNREQYF

abundance: -
d_gene: -
len: 17
v_gene: TRBV4-1
j_gene: TRBJ2-7
CDR3nt: TGCGCCAGCAGCCAAGTCGATCTGGGGTTCTCTTTTGGCGAGCAGTACTTC
CDR3aa: CASSQVDLGFSFGEQYF

abundance: once
d_gene: TRBD2
len: 18
v_gene: TRBV14
j_gene: TRBJ2-3
CDR3nt: TGTGCCAGCAGCCAAGATTTCAAGCGGGGCTGGGGCACAGATACGCAGTATTTT
CDR3aa: CASSQDFKRGWGTDTQYF

abundance: -
d_gene: TRBD2
len: 14
v_gene: TRBV5-6
j_gene: TRBJ2-1
CDR3nt: TGTGCCAGCAGCTTTAGCGGGCCTTACAATGAGCAGTTCTTC
CDR3aa: CASSFSGPYNEQFF

abundance: -
d_gene: -
len: 11
v_gene: TRBV18
j_gene: TRBJ1-1
CDR3nt: TGTGCCAGCTCACGGGACACTGAAGCTTTCTTT
CDR3aa: CASSRDTEAFF

abundance: once
d_gene: -
len: 14
v_gene: TRBV7-3
j_gene: TRBJ1-1
CDR3nt: TGTGCCAGCATGTTTGCGGGGGTCAACACTGAAGCTTTCTTT
CDR3aa: CASMFAGVNTEAFF

abundance: -
d_gene: -
len: 14
v_gene: TRBV28
j_gene: TRBJ1-4
CDR3nt: TGTGCCAGCAGTTTTCCGGGGGGAGGTGAAAAACTGTTTTTT
CDR3aa: CASSFPGGGEKLFF

abundance: -
d_gene: TRBD2
len: 16
v_gene: TRBV27
j_gene: TRBJ2-7
CDR3nt: TGTGCCAGCAGTTCCCTAGGACTAGCAGTTGACTACGAGCAGTACTTC
CDR3aa: CASSSLGLAVDYEQYF

abundance: -
d_gene: -
len: 13
v_gene: TRBV6-1
j_gene: TRBJ1-1
CDR3nt: TGTGCCAGCACTTTACAGGGGAACACTGAAGCTTTCTTT
CDR3aa: CASTLQGNTEAFF

abundance: -
d_gene: TRBD1
len: 15
v_gene: TRBV18
j_gene: TRBJ1-3
CDR3nt: TGTGCCAGCTCCACGGACAGGGCAACCGGAAACACCATATATTTT
CDR3aa: CASSTDRATGNTIYF

abundance: -
d_gene: -
len: 11
v_gene: TRBV27
j_gene: TRBJ2-1
CDR3nt: TGTGCCAGCAGACAGTACAATGAGCAGTTCTTC
CDR3aa: CASRQYNEQFF